The entry that follows covers one T cell receptor (beta chain) sequence. No antigen is known for it. The data originate from a study of beta chain features in type 1 diabetes. Across the whole study: The study found patients and healthy donors alike in age, gender and cell yields.

Overall study results and limits: Reduced insertions and increased deletions marked VDJ junctions in type 1 diabetes patients. People with Type 1 diabetes carried modestly yet significantly shorter TCRB CDR3s in all four CD4+ subsets. When cDNA is sequenced, cells with high TCR expression could be over-represented. A closer apparent resemblance between naive, central memory and Treg TCRB repertoires was seen in patients than in healthy donors.

The whole isolated RNA underwent reverse transcription, so sequencing captured expressed TCRB transcripts. TCRdb's table, derived via immunoSEQ multiplex PCR, lists solely in-frame clones and lacks some. This sample has around 600,000 clones, with around 12% found just once. V was shortened by 5 bases and J by 6 bases, with 14 bases between the two germline ends. The CDR3 has 15 amino acids. Per germline, CDR1 SGHTA and CDR2 FQGNSA. The sample was naive CD4+ T cells from blood. The clonotype originates from a man between 25 and 39 years old with type 1 diabetes. V and J are TRBV7-2 and TRBJ1-6; D unclear. Here the CDR3 reads CASSQTAPSNSPLHF. The CDR3 region has the DNA TGTGCCAGCAGCCAGACGGCACCCAGTAATTCACCCCTCCACTTT. The full variable domain, with the rest looked up from reference TRBV7-2 and TRBJ1-6, is GAGVSQSPSNKVTEKGKDVELRCDPISGHTALYWYRQSLGQGLEFLIYFQGNSAPDKSGLPSDRFSAERTGGSVSTLTIQRTQQEDSAVYLCASSQTAPSNSPLHFGNGTRLTVT.